The 16 T cell receptor beta chains listed next were all sequenced from one sample in a study of blood T cell repertoires in COVID-19. Sequencing used immunoSEQ multiplex PCR; TCRdb keeps in-frame clones, though not all of them. The sample consists of under 250,000 clones, about 86% of them appearing once. Sequencing used peripheral blood. Receptors were obtained from a man between 60 and 75 years old with acute or convalescent COVID-19.

The rearrangement joins TRBV18 to TRBJ2-1; 12 bases fit TRBD2. From germline, CDR1 is KGHSH and CDR2 LQKENI. The CDR3 runs 17 residues. V lost 6 bases and J lost 8; bases outside the gene matches: 14. This CDR3 is CASSRTTSGRELDEQFF. The CDR3 nucleotides read TGTGCCAGCTCGCGGACGACTAGCGGGAGAGAACTCGATGAGCAGTTCTTC. Variable domain in full (rest from reference TRBV18 and TRBJ2-1): NAGVMQNPRHLVRRRGQEARLRCSPMKGHSHVYWYRQLPEEGLKFMVYLQKENIIDESGMPKERFSAEFPKEGPSILRIQQVVRGDSAAYFCASSRTTSGRELDEQFFGPGTRLTVL.

This clone was picked up a small number of times. The J gene is TRBJ2-6, the V gene TRBV29-1; TRBD2 is a possible D gene (5 bases). Trimming removed 7 bases at V and 4 bases at J, with 14 bases between. From germline, CDR1 is SQVTM and CDR2 ANQGSEA. The CDR3 spans 14 residues. CDR3 sequence reads: CSAERWEGANVLTF. CDR3 sequence (DNA): TGCAGCGCCGAACGGTGGGAGGGGGCCAACGTCCTGACTTTC. The whole variable domain, remainder taken from reference TRBV29-1 and TRBJ2-6, is SAVISQKPSRDICQRGTSLTIQCQVDSQVTMMFWYRQQPGQSLTLIATANQGSEATYESGFVIDKFPISRPNLTFSTLTVSNMSPEDSSIYLCSAERWEGANVLTFGAGSRLTVL.

The V and J genes are TRBV5-4 and TRBJ2-2; 9 nucleotides line up with TRBD1. Germline CDR1 and CDR2: SGHNT and YYREEE (reference sequence). The CDR3 runs 16 residues. Losses at the gene ends were 4 bases for V and 4 bases for J; bases not matched to a gene: 8. The CDR3 bases are TGTGCCAGCAGCACCCCCGGGACAGGGTCCACCGGGGAGCTGTTTTTT. This gives the protein CASSTPGTGSTGELFF.

The chain couples TRBV5-1 to TRBJ2-1; D is ambiguous. Trimming took 4 bases from V and 0 from J, leaving 8 bases between them. The CDR3 sequence is 14 residues long. Germline-derived CDR1 and CDR2 are SGHRS and YFSETQ. CDR3 region: CASSAHLSYNEQFF. The CDR3 DNA reads as TGCGCCAGCAGCGCGCACCTCTCCTACAATGAGCAGTTCTTC.

The chain is built from TRBV19 and TRBJ1-5, with D unresolved. This CDR3 has 16 amino acids. From germline, CDR1 is LNHDA and CDR2 SQIVND (reference sequence). V was cut by 5 bases and J by 0 bases, with 14 bases left in between. CDR3: CASSPPRRPSNQPQHF. CDR3 sequence (DNA): TGTGCCAGTAGTCCCCCCCGGAGACCTAGCAATCAGCCCCAGCATTTT.

The chain joins TRBV28 to TRBJ2-7; TRBD1 is a possible D gene (6 bases). The CDR3 sequence is 15 residues long. The V and J ends lost 6 bases and 0 bases respectively, with 15 bases between them. Germline CDR1 and CDR2: MDHEN and SYDVKM. This CDR3 reads CASSPYRASSYEQYF. CDR3 bases: TGTGCCAGCAGCCCCTACAGGGCGTCCTCCTACGAGCAGTACTTC. The full variable domain, its missing parts supplied by reference TRBV28 and TRBJ2-7, is DVKVTQSSRYLVKRTGEKVFLECVQDMDHENMFWYRQDPGLGLRLIYFSYDVKMKEKGDIPEGYSVSREKKERFSLILESASTNQTSMYLCASSPYRASSYEQYFGPGTRLTVT.

This clone was seen only a few times. The J gene is TRBJ1-4, the V gene TRBV6-5; TRBD1 aligns across 8 bases. The CDR3 is 16 residues long. The germline CDR1 and CDR2 sequences are MNHEY and SVGAGI. The V gene end was trimmed by 4 bases and the J gene end by 4 bases; junction bases not matched to a gene: 8. As DNA, the CDR3 is TGTGCCAGCAGTTCTTCCCAGGGGGCAATTAATGAAAAACTGTTTTTT. Protein sequence: CASSSSQGAINEKLFF.

The V and J genes are TRBV25-1 and TRBJ2-1; possible D gene TRBD2, 5 bases. The CDR3 sequence is 14 residues long. Per germline, CDR1 MGHDK and CDR2 SYGVNS. V lost 4 bases to trimming and J lost 4 bases, with 11 bases between them. In DNA, the CDR3 is TGTGCCAGCAGTGGGTCTCTAGCTTACAATGAGCAGTTCTTC. Protein: CASSGSLAYNEQFF.

This clone came up once. The chain is built from TRBV7-2 and TRBJ2-5; TRBD2 might be the D (6 bases). Germline assignment: CDR1 SGHTA and CDR2 FQGNSA. This CDR3 has 14 residues. V shed 1 base and J shed 7 bases, with 13 bases lying between them. The CDR3 protein is CASSLESYGGTQYF. The CDR3 DNA reads as TGTGCCAGCAGCTTAGAGTCCTACGGGGGGACCCAGTACTTC.

This sequence joins TRBV7-2 and TRBJ1-2, with D possibly matching TRBD1 (5 bases). This CDR3 comprises 15 residues. V lost 2 bases and J lost 6, with 16 bases in between. CDR1 and CDR2 from the germline V gene are SGHTA and FQGNSA. As DNA, the CDR3 is TGTGCCAGCAGCTTATCCTCGGGGGACGCCCATGGCTACACCTTC. It translates to CASSLSSGDAHGYTF.

V gene TRBV7-8 combines with J gene TRBJ2-7; D unclear. The length of the CDR3 is 14 residues. Looked up from germline, CDR1 is SGHVS and CDR2 is FQNEAQ. Trimming pared 5 bases from V and 0 bases from J, leaving 11 bases between. CDR3 amino acids: CASSRDRDSYEQYF. In DNA form, the CDR3 reads TGTGCCAGCAGCCGAGACCGAGACTCCTACGAGCAGTACTTC. The whole variable domain, remainder taken from reference TRBV7-8 and TRBJ2-7, is GAGVSQSPRYKVAKRGQDVALRCDPISGHVSLFWYQQALGQGPEFLTYFQNEAQLDKSGLPSDRFFAERPEGSVSTLKIQRTQQEDSAVYLCASSRDRDSYEQYFGPGTRLTVT.

This rearrangement joins TRBV28 to TRBJ2-7, with a weak D call TRBD1 (6 bases). The length of the CDR3 is 14 residues. The germline CDR1 and CDR2 sequences are MDHEN and SYDVKM. V was trimmed by 6 bases and J by 4 bases, leaving 16 bases between them. CDR3: CASRGATSPYEQYF. In DNA, the CDR3 is TGTGCCAGCAGGGGGGCGACAAGCCCATACGAGCAGTACTTC.

The genes are TRBV28 and TRBJ1-2, with D tentatively TRBD1 (5 bases). This CDR3 region has 13 residues. Trimming stripped 4 bases from V and 4 bases from J, with 10 bases between. CDR1 is MDHEN, CDR2 SYDVKM, per germline. DNA for the CDR3: TGTGCCAGCAGTTCAGGGTTAACCTATGGCTACACCTTC. Amino acids: CASSSGLTYGYTF.

V is TRBV29-1 and J is TRBJ1-1; D gene unclear. V lost 7 bases to trimming and J lost 3 bases, with 21 bases between them. The germline CDR1 and CDR2 sequences are SQVTM and ANQGSEA. The length of the CDR3 is 15 residues. In DNA, the CDR3 is TGCAGCGCTTCTTCACTGTCTCTAGGATACACTGAAGCTTTCTTT. It codes for CSASSLSLGYTEAFF.

V is TRBV3-1 (or the pseudogene TRBV3-2) and J is TRBJ1-2; 9 positions agree with TRBD1. J was trimmed by 5 bases and V by 2 bases; bases with no gene match: 12. Germline CDR1 is LGHDT and CDR2 is YNNKEL (reference sequence). The CDR3 consists of 17 residues. The CDR3 here is CASSQKGAYRGLYGYTF. The CDR3 DNA reads TGTGCCAGCAGCCAAAAGGGGGCATACAGGGGGCTTTATGGCTACACCTTC.

The V gene is TRBV7-2, the J gene TRBJ1-1; D is ambiguous. CDR1 and CDR2 (germline): SGHTA, FQGNSA. V shed 2 bases and J shed 1 base, with 14 bases lying between them. This CDR3 comprises 16 residues. This CDR3 reads CASSLKRGMGNTEAFF. CDR3 in DNA: TGTGCCAGCAGCTTAAAACGCGGGATGGGGAACACTGAAGCTTTCTTT.